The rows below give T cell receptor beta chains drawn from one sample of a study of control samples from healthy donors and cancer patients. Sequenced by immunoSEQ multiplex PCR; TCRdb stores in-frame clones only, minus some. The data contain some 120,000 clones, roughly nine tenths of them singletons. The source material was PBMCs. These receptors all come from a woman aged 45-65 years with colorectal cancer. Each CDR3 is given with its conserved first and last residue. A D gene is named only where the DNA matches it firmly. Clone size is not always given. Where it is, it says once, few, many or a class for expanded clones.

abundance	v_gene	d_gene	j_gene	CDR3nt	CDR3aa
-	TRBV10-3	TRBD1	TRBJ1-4	TGTGCCATCAGTGAGTCGAACAGGGGAGCTAATGAAAAACTGTTTTTT	CAISESNRGANEKLFF
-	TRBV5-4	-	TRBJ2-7	TGTGCCAGCAGCCCGCAGGGACCGTCCTCCTACGAGCAGTACTTC	CASSPQGPSSYEQYF
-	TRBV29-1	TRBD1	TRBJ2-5	TGCAGCGTTGAGACAGGGGGCGTTTGGGAGACCCAGTACTTC	CSVETGGVWETQYF
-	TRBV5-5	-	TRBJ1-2	TGTGCCAGCAGCTTGGGAGGCAGGGCCAACTCTATTAACTATGGCTACACCTTC	CASSLGGRANSINYGYTF
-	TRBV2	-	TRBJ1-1	TGTGCCAGCAGTGAGTGGGTTCGGGACACTGAAGCTTTCTTT	CASSEWVRDTEAFF
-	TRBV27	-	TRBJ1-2	TGTGCCAGCAGCCGAACCGGACAGACCTATGGCTACACCTTC	CASSRTGQTYGYTF
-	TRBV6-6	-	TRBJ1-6	TGTGCCAGCACGCGGGTCCATAATTCACCCCTCCACTTT	CASTRVHNSPLHF
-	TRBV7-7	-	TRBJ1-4	TGTGCTAGCAGCTTAGGAGACAGTACTAATGAAAAACTGTTTTTT	CASSLGDSTNEKLFF
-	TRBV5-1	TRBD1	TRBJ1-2	TGCGCCAGCAGCCCACCGCCCCTCGGGACAGTTAACTATGGCTACACCTTC	CASSPPPLGTVNYGYTF
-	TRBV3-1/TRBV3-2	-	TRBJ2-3	TGTGCCAGCAGCCAAGATTTAGTAGGGAGCCAACCCGGTACGCAGTATTTT	CASSQDLVGSQPGTQYF
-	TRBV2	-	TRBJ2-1	TGTGCCAGCAGTCCTCAGACGGCGGGTGAGCAGTTCTTC	CASSPQTAGEQFF
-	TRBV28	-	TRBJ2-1	TGTGCCAGCAGTTTACAGGTTTCCTACAATGAGCAGTTCTTC	CASSLQVSYNEQFF
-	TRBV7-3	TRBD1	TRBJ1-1	TGTGCCAGCAGCTTAAGAAACCTGAACAGGGGGCTCACTGAAGCTTTCTTT	CASSLRNLNRGLTEAFF
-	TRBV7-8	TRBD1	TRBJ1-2	TGTGCCAGCAGCTTGCGGACGAGTGGTTCGACAGGGGGCCGTGGCTACACCTTC	CASSLRTSGSTGGRGYTF
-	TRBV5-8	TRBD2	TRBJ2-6	TGTGCCAGCAGCCCAGGACTAGCGGGACCCTCTGGGGCCAACGTCCTGACTTTC	CASSPGLAGPSGANVLTF
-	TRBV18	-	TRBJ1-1	TGTGCCAGCTCAGCCACACAGAACACTGAAGCTTTCTTT	CASSATQNTEAFF
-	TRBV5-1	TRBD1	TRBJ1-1	TGCGCCAGCAGCCCCGGGACAGGGGGGTTACAGGCTTTCTTT	CASSPGTGGLQAFF
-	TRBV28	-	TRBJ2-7	TGTGCCAGCAGTTTGGGTAAGGGGGCGGGAGACTCGGAGCAGTACTTC	CASSLGKGAGDSEQYF
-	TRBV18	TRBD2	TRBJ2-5	TGTGCCAGCTCACCCCGGTCCCTAGCGGGGGGCCAAGAGACCCAGTACTTC	CASSPRSLAGGQETQYF
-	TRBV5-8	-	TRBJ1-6	TGTGCCAGCAGCAAAGAATCAAATTCACCCCTCCACTTT	CASSKESNSPLHF
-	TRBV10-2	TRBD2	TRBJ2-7	TGCGCCAGCACCTTAGCGGGAGAGGGATACGAGCAGTACTTC	CASTLAGEGYEQYF
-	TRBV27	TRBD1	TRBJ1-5	TGTGCCAGCAGTTCCTACTGGGACTACCGACAGGGCGTAGGCAATCAGCCCCAGCATTTT	CASSSYWDYRQGVGNQPQHF
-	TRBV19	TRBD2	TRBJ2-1	TGTGCCAGTATGTCTAGCGGGAGCAATGAGCAGTTCTTC	CASMSSGSNEQFF
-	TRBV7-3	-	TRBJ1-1	TGTGCCAGCAGCTTAATGGGGAATACTGAAGCTTTCTTT	CASSLMGNTEAFF
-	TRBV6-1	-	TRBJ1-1	TGTGCCAGCAGTGACCGGTGGAACGCTGAAGCTTTCTTT	CASSDRWNAEAFF
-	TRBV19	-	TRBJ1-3	TGTGCCAGCGCGAACCCAGGGGCCAACACCATATATTTT	CASANPGANTIYF
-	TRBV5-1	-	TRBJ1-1	TGCGCCAGCAGCTTGGTCCTGGGGAACACTGAAGCTTTCTTT	CASSLVLGNTEAFF
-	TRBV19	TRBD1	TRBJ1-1	TGTGCCACCAGCTCAGGGGGCGACACTGAAGCTTTCTTT	CATSSGGDTEAFF
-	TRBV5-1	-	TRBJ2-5	TGCGCCAGCAGCTTGGTTGTTTTGGAAAAAGAAACCCAGTACTTC	CASSLVVLEKETQYF
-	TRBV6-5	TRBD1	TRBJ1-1	TGTGCCAGCACCGAGACAGGGGGCAGGGGCACTGAAGCTTTCTTT	CASTETGGRGTEAFF
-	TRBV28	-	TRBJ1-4	TGTGCCACCGGGGGGGGCGAAGAAAAACTGTTTTTT	CATGGGEEKLFF
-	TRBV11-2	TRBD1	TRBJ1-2	TGTGCCAGCAGGGAAACAGGGGCCTATGGCTACACCTTC	CASRETGAYGYTF
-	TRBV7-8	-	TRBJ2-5	TGTGCCAGCAGCCCCTCTGAGACCCAGTACTTC	CASSPSETQYF
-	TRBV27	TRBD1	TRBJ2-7	TGTGCCAGCAGAGAACGAGGGGGCGTAAACTCCTACGAGCAGTACTTC	CASRERGGVNSYEQYF
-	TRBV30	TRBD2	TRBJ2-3	TGTGCCTGGAGTGTATATCGCGGGAGTAAAAGCACAGATACGCAGTATTTT	CAWSVYRGSKSTDTQYF
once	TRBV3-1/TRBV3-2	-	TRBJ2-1	TGTGCCAGCAGCCAAGAGGGCGGACCCTACAATGAGCAGTTCTTC	CASSQEGGPYNEQFF
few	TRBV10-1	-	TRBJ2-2	TGCGCCAGCAGTGAGGAGGGTTTCGGGGAGCTGTTTTTT	CASSEEGFGELFF
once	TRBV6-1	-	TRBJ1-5	TGTGCCAGCAGTGAAAGGTTTTGGGACTCTAGCAATCAGCCCCAGCATTTT	CASSERFWDSSNQPQHF
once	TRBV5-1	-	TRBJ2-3	TGCGCCAGCAGCCCGGACCCCCAGGGCGCTACGCAGTATTTT	CASSPDPQGATQYF
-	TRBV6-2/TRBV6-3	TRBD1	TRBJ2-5	TGTGCCAGCAGTTATTGGGGGACAGGGGCGACCCAGTACTTC	CASSYWGTGATQYF
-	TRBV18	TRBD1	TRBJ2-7	TGTGCCAGCTCAAGGGACAGGGAGGTCCACGAGCAGTACTTC	CASSRDREVHEQYF
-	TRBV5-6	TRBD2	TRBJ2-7	TGTGCCAGCAGCATTAGCGGGAGTTACGAGCAGTACTTC	CASSISGSYEQYF
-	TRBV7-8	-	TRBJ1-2	TGTGCCAGCAGCCTTTATCAGGACACAGCTAACTATGGCTACACCTTC	CASSLYQDTANYGYTF
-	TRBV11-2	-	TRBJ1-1	TGTGCCAGCAGCTCAGTGGTCGTGAGGGCTTTCTTT	CASSSVVVRAFF
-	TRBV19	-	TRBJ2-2	TGTGCCAGTAGTATAGCAAGGACAGCCAAGAACACCGGGGAGCTGTTTTTT	CASSIARTAKNTGELFF
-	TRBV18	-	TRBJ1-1	TGTGCCAGCTCACCACAGGCGATGAACACTGAAGCTTTCTTT	CASSPQAMNTEAFF
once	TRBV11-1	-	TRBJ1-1	TGTGCCAGCGGAAGAGGGAACACTGAAGCTTTCTTT	CASGRGNTEAFF
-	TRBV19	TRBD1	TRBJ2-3	TGTGCCAGTAGTATAGTGGCAGGGGGTTCGAGCACAGATACGCAGTATTTT	CASSIVAGGSSTDTQYF